The clone carrying this T cell receptor (beta chain) has a handful of counts. The data were obtained in a study of human T cells and chemical hapten exposure. The time point here: pre-sensitization, week 0. The treatment here: therapeutic diphenylcyclopropenone sensitization with weekly scalp DPC. This CDR3 has 14 amino acids. CDR1 SQVTM and CDR2 ANQGSEA come from the germline V gene. Between the trimmed V and J ends, which lost 6 bases and 1 base, there was a span of 16 bases. MiXCR was run by TCRdb on the RACE reads, yielding one entry per CDR3 protein. The sample carries a few hundred thousand distinct CDR3 sequences, about 5% recorded once.

Sequenced material: whole blood, taken in connection with sensitization to the hapten diphenylcyclopropenone (DPC). The TCR sequence derives from a woman between 18 and 30 years old with alopecia areata. Some clones in this sample may be carry-over from other donors' samples. The chain is built from TRBV29-1 and TRBJ2-7; perhaps TRBD1 as D (6 bases). The CDR3 here is CSVARTDSSYEQYF. The CDR3 DNA reads TGCAGCGTCGCTAGGACAGATTCGTCCTACGAGCAGTACTTC.